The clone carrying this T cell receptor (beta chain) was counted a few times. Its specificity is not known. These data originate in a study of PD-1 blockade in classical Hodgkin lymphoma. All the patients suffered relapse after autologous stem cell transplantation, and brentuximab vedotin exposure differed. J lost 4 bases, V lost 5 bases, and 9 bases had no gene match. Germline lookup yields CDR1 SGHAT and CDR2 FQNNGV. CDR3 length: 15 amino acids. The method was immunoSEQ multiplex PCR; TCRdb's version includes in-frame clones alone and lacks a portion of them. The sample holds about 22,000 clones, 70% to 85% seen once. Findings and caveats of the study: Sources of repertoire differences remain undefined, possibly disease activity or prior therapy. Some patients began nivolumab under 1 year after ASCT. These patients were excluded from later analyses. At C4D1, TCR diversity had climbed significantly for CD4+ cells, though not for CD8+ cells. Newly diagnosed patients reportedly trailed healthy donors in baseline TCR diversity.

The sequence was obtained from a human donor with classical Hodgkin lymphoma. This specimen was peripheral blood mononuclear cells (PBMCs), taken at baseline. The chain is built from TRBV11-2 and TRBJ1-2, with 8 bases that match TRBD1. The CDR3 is CASSRGQGAGYGYTF. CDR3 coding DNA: TGTGCCAGCAGCCGAGGACAGGGAGCGGGCTATGGCTACACCTTC. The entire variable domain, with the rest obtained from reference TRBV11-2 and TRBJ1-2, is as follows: EAGVAQSPRYKIIEKRQSVAFWCNPISGHATLYWYQQILGQGPKLLIQFQNNGVVDDSQLPKDRFSAERLKGVDSTLKIQPAKLEDSAVYLCASSRGQGAGYGYTFGSGTRLTVV.